What follows describes a single T cell receptor beta chain. What it recognizes is unknown. The data originate from a study of cytomegalovirus exposure and HLA in healthy donors. Study at large: A later analysis reported the same platform for the 120 validation repertoires and the roughly 670 first-cohort repertoires. Study-wide points: Among TCR sequences, most were rare, though some public TCRs appeared in many donors. According to reports, the classifier identified cytomegalovirus status with high specificity and sensitivity.

Assay: immunoSEQ multiplex PCR; the TCRdb copy retains only in-frame clones and omits some. The repertoire holds about 70,000 clones, almost 95% seen once, with approximately 5.3% in the top ten. The CDR3 is 14 residues long. Per germline, CDR1 SGHRS and CDR2 YFSETQ. V gave up 5 bases and J gave up 4 bases, with 13 bases separating them. The sample taken for sequencing was PBMCs. The chain joins TRBV5-1 to TRBJ1-3; no firm D call. The TCR sequence derives from a man between 18 and 29 years old in good health and CMV-seropositive. This CDR3 reads CASSPGTEGNTIYF. In nucleotides, the CDR3 is TGCGCCAGCAGTCCTGGCACAGAGGGAAACACCATATATTTT.